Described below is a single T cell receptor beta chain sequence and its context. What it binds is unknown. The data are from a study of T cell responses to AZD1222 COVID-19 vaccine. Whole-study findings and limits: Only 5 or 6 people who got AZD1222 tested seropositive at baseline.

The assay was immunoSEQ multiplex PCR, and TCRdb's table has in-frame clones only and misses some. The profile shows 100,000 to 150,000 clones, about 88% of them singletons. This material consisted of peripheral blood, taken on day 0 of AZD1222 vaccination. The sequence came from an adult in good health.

CDR3 bases: TGTGCCAGCAGTCCCCTGGGACAGGTCTCCTATGGCTACACCTTC. This codes for CASSPLGQVSYGYTF. V is TRBV6-5 and J is TRBJ1-2; 8 bases agree with TRBD1. V dropped 5 bases and J dropped 4; count of bases not matched to a gene: 9. This CDR3 has 15 amino acids. Germline V lookup: CDR1 MNHEY, CDR2 SVGAGI.